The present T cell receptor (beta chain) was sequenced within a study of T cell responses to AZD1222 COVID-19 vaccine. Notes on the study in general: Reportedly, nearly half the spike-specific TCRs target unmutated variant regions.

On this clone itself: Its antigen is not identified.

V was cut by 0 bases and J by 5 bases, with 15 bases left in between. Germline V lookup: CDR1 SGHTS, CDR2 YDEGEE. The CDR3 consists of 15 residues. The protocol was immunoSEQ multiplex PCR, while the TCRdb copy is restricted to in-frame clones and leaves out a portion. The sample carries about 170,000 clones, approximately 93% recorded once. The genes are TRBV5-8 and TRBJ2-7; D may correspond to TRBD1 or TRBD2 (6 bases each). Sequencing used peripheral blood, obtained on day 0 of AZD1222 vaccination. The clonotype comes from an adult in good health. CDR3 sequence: CASSLVWGAPDEQYF. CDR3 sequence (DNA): TGTGCCAGCAGCTTGGTTTGGGGGGCTCCCGACGAGCAGTACTTC.